The rows below give T cell receptor beta chains drawn from one sample of a study of T cells of healthy individuals. TCRdb analysed the 5' RACE reads with MiXCR anew, one entry per CDR3 protein. The profile covers about 40,000 distinct CDR3 sequences, with 4% to 5.5% appearing a single time and over 9% taken by the ten largest. These receptors were collected from a human donor in good health. Each CDR3 is given with its conserved first and last residue. Each record gives: J gene, D gene, V gene, clone size, CDR3 DNA, CDR3 protein. The D gene is left open where the match is weak. Clone size is stated in some rows and not others, as once, few, many or a class when expanded.

TRBJ2-2 NA TRBV12-3/TRBV12-4 many TGTGCCAGCAGATCCTCCCGAAGAGCCGGGGAGCTGTTTTTT CASRSSRRAGELFF
TRBJ2-3 NA TRBV7-7 few TGTGCTAGCAGCCCGAGTCGCGTTACAGATACGCAGTATTTT CASSPSRVTDTQYF
TRBJ1-1 NA TRBV27 many TGTGCCAGCAGCTCTCCGGGGTATGAGGGGAACACTGAAGCTTTCTTT CASSSPGYEGNTEAFF
TRBJ1-2 TRBD1 TRBV7-2 many TGTGCCAGCAGCTTAGGCTGGACAGGGATTAGTGGCTACACCTTC CASSLGWTGISGYTF
TRBJ2-1 TRBD2 TRBV29-1 many TGCAGCGTTGCTCGAAGACTAGCGGGATCAAATGAGCAGTTCTTC CSVARRLAGSNEQFF
TRBJ1-2 TRBD1 TRBV6-6 many TGTGCCAGCAGTTATTCCGGGACAGGGCTCTATGGCTACACCTTC CASSYSGTGLYGYTF
TRBJ2-3 NA TRBV10-3 many TGTGCCATCAGTGAGTCGGCGAGCACAGATACGCAGTATTTT CAISESASTDTQYF
TRBJ2-7 NA TRBV10-3 many TGTGCCATCAGGAATGGACAGAACTACGAGCAGTACTTC CAIRNGQNYEQYF
TRBJ1-1 NA TRBV3-1 few TGTGCCAGCAGCCATCGTGGGGGACCTAACTTT CASSHRGGPNF
TRBJ1-2 NA TRBV5-1 many NA CASSDSALYLCASSPLGSPNGYTF
TRBJ2-7 NA TRBV7-6 many TGTGCCAGCAGCACACGTCTTCGTCGGAAACACGAGCAGTACTTC CASSTRLRRKHEQYF
TRBJ2-5 NA TRBV20-1 many TGCAGTGCTGCTCAACCACAGGGAAGGGAGACCCAGTACTTC CSAAQPQGRETQYF
TRBJ1-5 NA TRBV5-5 many TGTGCCAGCAGCTTGTGGGGTGGGAATAGCAATCAGCCCCAGCATTTT CASSLWGGNSNQPQHF
TRBJ2-6 NA TRBV19 NA TGTGCCAGTAGTAGGAATACAGGCCCTGGGGCCAACGTCCTGACTTTC CASSRNTGPGANVLTF
TRBJ1-4 NA TRBV15 NA TGTGCCACCAGCAGAGATCGTAGGGGGGCTAATGAAAAACTGTTTTTT CATSRDRRGANEKLFF
TRBJ1-6 NA TRBV28 NA TGTGCCAGCAGTTTTGAGGGAGTCTCACCCCTCCACTTT CASSFEGVSPLHF
TRBJ2-3 NA TRBV30 few TGTGCCTGGAGAAACAATTGGGACCCCACAGATACGCAGTATTTT CAWRNNWDPTDTQYF
TRBJ2-7 TRBD1 TRBV4-3 many TGCGCCAGCAGCCCTCGCGGAGGGACAGGTACCGAGCAGTACTTC CASSPRGGTGTEQYF
TRBJ2-5 TRBD2 TRBV5-4 many TGTGCCAGCAGCCCAGGGACTAGCGGGAGGGGTTTAGAGACCCAGTACTTC CASSPGTSGRGLETQYF
TRBJ2-7 TRBD1 TRBV5-1 many TGCGCCAGCAGCTACGACAGGGAGATCTACGAGCAGTACTTC CASSYDREIYEQYF
TRBJ1-2 NA TRBV5-1 many TGCGCCAGCAGCTTTCGGACTACCACGGATGGCTACACCTTC CASSFRTTTDGYTF
TRBJ2-7 NA TRBV14 many TGTGCCAGCAGCCAGTCGGGTGGGGAGCAGTACTTC CASSQSGGEQYF
TRBJ2-1 TRBD2 TRBV6-2/TRBV6-3 few TGTGCCAGCAGCCCCTTTGGTTTAGCGGGAGTACAGGAGCAGTTCTTC CASSPFGLAGVQEQFF
TRBJ1-2 NA TRBV20-1 few TGCAGTGCACGGACCCGGACACGAGGACCCTACACCTTC CSARTRTRGPYTF
TRBJ1-5 NA TRBV2 few TGTGCCAGCAGTGAAGCCAGGGTCAATCAGCCCCAGCATTTT CASSEARVNQPQHF
TRBJ1-5 NA TRBV24-1 many TGTGCCACCAGTGGGAAGGGCGGTCCTCATAGCAATCAGCCCCAGCATTTT CATSGKGGPHSNQPQHF
TRBJ1-5 NA TRBV7-6 NA TGTGCCAGCAGCTTTCGGGAAGAGGATCAGCCCCAGCATTTT CASSFREEDQPQHF